The T cell receptor beta chain described here comes from a study of cutaneous CD30+ T cell lymphoproliferative disorder and hepatitis E (dated by TCRdb to between 2018 and 2020). The CDR3, cysteine through phenylalanine, is 16 amino acids long. Only the CDR3 DNA is retained, 48 bases long and in frame from the first base. Trimming accounts for 2 bases at V and 7 bases at J, while the number of junction bases matched to no gene is 14. Reading the germline V gene gives CDR1 SGHTA and CDR2 FQGNSA. This clone appeared a few times. Its recognized antigen is unknown. It has no much larger one-base neighbor in the sample; base qualities were not kept. The library was made by the immunoSEQ multiplex PCR assay. Imported from immuneACCESS, the table was reduced by TCRdb to in-frame sequences with V and J called. These copies leave out some clones; in studies compared against another copy, an unresolved V gene accounts for under half, and the cause of the remainder is not known. The sample includes 7,000 to 9,000 clones, with just under 75% observed a single time. The leading ten clones occupy more than 0.95% of the sample.

The chain couples TRBV7-2 to TRBJ2-7, with TRBD2 matching 7 junction bases. The clonotype originates from a human donor with a cutaneous T cell lymphoproliferative disorder associated with hepatitis E virus. Sequencing used blood. The bases read TGTGCCAGCAGCTTAAGGCGGGAGAGCTCGGCGAATGAGCAGTACTTC. Its protein product is CASSLRRESSANEQYF.